This entry features one T cell receptor beta chain sequence. Its antigen is currently unknown. V dropped 6 bases and J dropped 7; count of bases not matched to a gene: 11. The length of the CDR3 is 15 residues. Germline assignment: CDR1 LNHDA and CDR2 SQIVND (reference sequence). This entry belongs to a study of T cell responses to AZD1222 COVID-19 vaccine. The study, taken as a whole, reports: Most donors were white British and more were female, and clonal diversity was possibly underestimated.

Sequencing was performed with immunoSEQ multiplex PCR; in TCRdb, only in-frame clones are kept and a portion is missing. The sample records about 140,000 clones, nearly 95% being singletons. The specimen comprised peripheral blood, sampled on day 0 of AZD1222 vaccination. V gene TRBV19 combines with J gene TRBJ1-4; 7 bases agree with TRBD1. This clonotype originated in an adult in good health. The DNA of the CDR3 is TGTGCCAGTAGCAGCGGACAGGCCCGGGGTGAAAAACTGTTTTTT. Its translation is CASSSGQARGEKLFF.